This T cell receptor beta chain was captured by sequencing in a study of identical twins. General observations from the study: High-abundance cord blood beta clonotypes had fewer insertions; memory repertoires showed none.

With respect to this clonotype: What it recognizes is unknown.

The germline CDR1 and CDR2 sequences are KGHDR and SFDVKD. The CDR3 is 16 residues long. V lost 0 bases and J lost 3, with 14 bases in between. Each cDNA held unique molecular identifiers, and template switching gave it a universal primer site. TCRdb fed the 5' RACE reads into MiXCR, producing one record per CDR3 protein. The sample yields 1.5 million to 2 million distinct CDR3 sequences, less than 35% seen once. This chain links TRBV24-1 with TRBJ2-7; D call uncertain. The sequenced material came from cord blood. This sequence originates from a newborn girl in good health. The CDR3, as DNA: TGTGCCACCAGTGATTTGGAGTGTCTAGAGGTCTACGAGCAGTACTTC. Protein sequence: CATSDLECLEVYEQYF.